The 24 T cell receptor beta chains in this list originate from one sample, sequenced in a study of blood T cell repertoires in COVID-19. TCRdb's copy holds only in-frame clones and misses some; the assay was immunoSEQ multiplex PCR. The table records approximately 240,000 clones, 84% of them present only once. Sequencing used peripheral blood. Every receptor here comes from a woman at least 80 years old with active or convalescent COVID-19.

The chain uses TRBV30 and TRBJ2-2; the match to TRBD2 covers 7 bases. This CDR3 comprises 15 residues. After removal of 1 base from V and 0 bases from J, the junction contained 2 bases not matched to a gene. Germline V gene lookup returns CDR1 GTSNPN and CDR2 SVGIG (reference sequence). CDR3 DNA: TGTGCCTGGAGTGGGAGCGGGACGAACACCGGGGAGCTGTTTTTT. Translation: CAWSGSGTNTGELFF. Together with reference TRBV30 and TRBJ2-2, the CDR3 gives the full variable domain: SQTIHQWPATLVQPVGSPLSLECTVEGTSNPNLYWYRQAAGRGLQLLFYSVGIGQISSEVPQNLSASRPQDRQFILSSKKLLLSDSGFYLCAWSGSGTNTGELFFGEGSRLTVL.

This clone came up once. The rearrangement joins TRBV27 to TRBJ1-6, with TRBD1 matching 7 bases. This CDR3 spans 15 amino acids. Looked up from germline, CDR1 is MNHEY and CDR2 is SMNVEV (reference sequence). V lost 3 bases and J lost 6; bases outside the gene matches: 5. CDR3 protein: CASSFIDRANSPLHF. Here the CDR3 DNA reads TGTGCCAGCAGTTTCATCGACAGGGCTAATTCACCCCTCCACTTT.

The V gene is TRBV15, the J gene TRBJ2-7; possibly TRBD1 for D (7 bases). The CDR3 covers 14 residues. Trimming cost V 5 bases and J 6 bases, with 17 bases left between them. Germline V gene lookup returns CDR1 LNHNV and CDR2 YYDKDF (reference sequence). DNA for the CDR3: TGTGCCACCAGCCGCGGGACAGACCCTAGCGAGCAGTACTTC. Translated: CATSRGTDPSEQYF.

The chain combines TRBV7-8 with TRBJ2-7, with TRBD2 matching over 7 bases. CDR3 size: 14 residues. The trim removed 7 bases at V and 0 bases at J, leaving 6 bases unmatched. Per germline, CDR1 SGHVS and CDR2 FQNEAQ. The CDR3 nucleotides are TGTGCCAGCACCCCGCGCGGGAGCTCCTACGAGCAGTACTTC. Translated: CASTPRGSSYEQYF. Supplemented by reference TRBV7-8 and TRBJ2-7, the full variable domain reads GAGVSQSPRYKVAKRGQDVALRCDPISGHVSLFWYQQALGQGPEFLTYFQNEAQLDKSGLPSDRFFAERPEGSVSTLKIQRTQQEDSAVYLCASTPRGSSYEQYFGPGTRLTVT.

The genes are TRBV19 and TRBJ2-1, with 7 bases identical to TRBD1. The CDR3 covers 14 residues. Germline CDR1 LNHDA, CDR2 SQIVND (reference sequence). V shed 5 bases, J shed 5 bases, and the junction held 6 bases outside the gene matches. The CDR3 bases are TGTGCCAGTAGTCGAACAGGGGTTGACAATGAGCAGTTCTTC. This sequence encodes CASSRTGVDNEQFF.

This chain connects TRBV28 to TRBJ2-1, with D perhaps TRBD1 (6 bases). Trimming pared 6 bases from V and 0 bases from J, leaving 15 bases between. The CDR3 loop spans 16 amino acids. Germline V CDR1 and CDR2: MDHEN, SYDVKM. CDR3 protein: CASRDRDTRSYNEQFF. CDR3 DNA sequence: TGTGCCAGCAGGGACCGGGACACTCGCTCCTACAATGAGCAGTTCTTC.

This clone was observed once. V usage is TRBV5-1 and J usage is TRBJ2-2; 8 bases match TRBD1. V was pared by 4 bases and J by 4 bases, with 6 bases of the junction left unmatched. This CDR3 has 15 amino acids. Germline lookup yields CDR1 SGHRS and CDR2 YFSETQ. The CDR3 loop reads CASSTDRAGTGELFF. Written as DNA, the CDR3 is TGCGCCAGCAGCACGGACAGGGCGGGCACCGGGGAGCTGTTTTTT.

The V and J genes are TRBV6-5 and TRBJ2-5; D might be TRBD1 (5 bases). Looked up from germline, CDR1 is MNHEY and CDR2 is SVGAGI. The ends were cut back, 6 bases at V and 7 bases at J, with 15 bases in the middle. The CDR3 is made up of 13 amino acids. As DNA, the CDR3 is TGTGCCAGCAGGGGGCGAGACGCCGGGACCCAGTACTTC. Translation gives CASRGRDAGTQYF.

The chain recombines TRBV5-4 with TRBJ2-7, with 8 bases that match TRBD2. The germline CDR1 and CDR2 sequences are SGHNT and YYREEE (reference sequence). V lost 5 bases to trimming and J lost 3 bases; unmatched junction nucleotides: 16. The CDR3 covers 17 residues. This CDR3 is CASSKKLRTSTNYEQYF. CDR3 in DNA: TGTGCCAGCAGTAAGAAATTGAGGACTAGCACGAACTACGAGCAGTACTTC.

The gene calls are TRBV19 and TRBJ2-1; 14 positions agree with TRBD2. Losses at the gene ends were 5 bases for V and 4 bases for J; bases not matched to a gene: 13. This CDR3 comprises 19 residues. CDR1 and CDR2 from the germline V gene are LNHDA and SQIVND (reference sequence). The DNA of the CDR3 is TGTGCCAGTAGTTTAGGACTAGCGGGAGGAAAGGGGAAGTACAATGAGCAGTTCTTC. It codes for CASSLGLAGGKGKYNEQFF.

This chain's CDR3 is CASRVTISSYEQYF. DNA for the CDR3: TGTGCCAGCAGGGTCACAATTTCTTCCTACGAGCAGTACTTC. The V and J genes are TRBV2 and TRBJ2-7, with D unresolved. V was trimmed by 6 bases and J by 1 base, leaving 13 bases between them. Germline V gives CDR1 SNHLY, CDR2 FYNNEI. This CDR3 has 14 residues.

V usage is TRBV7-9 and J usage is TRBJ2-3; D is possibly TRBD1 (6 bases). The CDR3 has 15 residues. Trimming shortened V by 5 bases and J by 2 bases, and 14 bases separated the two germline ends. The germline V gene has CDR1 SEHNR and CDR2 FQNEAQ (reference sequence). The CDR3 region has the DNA TGTGCCAGCAGCCAACAGGGACGTGACACAGATACGCAGTATTTT. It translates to CASSQQGRDTDTQYF.

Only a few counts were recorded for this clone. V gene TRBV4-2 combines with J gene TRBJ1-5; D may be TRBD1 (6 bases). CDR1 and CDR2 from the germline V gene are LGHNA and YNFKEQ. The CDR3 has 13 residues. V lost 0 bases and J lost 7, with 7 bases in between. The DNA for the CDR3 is TGTGCCAGCAGCCAAGAGGGGGCCCAGCCCCAGCATTTT. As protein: CASSQEGAQPQHF.

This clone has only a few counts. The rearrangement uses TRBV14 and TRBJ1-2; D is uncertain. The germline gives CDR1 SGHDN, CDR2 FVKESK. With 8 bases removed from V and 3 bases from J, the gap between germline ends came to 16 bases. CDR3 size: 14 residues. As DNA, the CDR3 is TGTGCCAGCTCTCCGCTCGGGATCTACTATGGCTACACCTTC. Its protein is CASSPLGIYYGYTF.

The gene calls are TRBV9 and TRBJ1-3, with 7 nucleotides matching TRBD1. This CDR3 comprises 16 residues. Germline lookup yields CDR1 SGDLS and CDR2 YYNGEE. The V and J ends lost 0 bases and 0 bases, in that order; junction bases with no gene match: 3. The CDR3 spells CASSVAGTASGNTIYF. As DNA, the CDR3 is TGTGCCAGCAGCGTAGCCGGGACAGCCTCTGGAAACACCATATATTTT.

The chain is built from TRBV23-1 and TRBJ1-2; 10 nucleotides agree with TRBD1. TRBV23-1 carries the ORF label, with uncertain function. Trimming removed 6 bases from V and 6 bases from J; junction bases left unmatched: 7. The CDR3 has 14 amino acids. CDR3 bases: TGCGCCAGCAGAGGGACAGGGGTGAGGAATGGCTACACCTTC. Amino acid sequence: CASRGTGVRNGYTF.

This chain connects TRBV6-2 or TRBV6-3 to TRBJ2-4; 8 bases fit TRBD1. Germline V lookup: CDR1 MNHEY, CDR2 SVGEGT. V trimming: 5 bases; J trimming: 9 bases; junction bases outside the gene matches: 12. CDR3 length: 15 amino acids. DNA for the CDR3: TGTGCCAGCAGTCCGCAGTCAGGGGGCGCTGGCATTCAGTACTTC. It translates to CASSPQSGGAGIQYF.

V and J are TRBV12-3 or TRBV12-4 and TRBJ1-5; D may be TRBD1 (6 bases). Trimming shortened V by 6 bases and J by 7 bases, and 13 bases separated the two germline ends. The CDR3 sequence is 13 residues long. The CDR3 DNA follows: TGTGCCAGCAGAGGCGGGGGGGGCCAGCCCCAGCATTTT. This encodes CASRGGGGQPQHF.

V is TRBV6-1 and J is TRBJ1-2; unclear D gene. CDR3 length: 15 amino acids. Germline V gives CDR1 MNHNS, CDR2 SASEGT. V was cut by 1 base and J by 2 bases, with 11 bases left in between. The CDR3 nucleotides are TGTGCCAGCAGTGAAGAGGCGCGACACAACTATGGCTACACCTTC. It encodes CASSEEARHNYGYTF.

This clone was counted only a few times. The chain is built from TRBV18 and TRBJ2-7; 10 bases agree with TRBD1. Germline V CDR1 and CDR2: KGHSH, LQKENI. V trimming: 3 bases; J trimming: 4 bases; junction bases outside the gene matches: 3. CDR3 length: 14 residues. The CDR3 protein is CASSPGQGRYEQYF. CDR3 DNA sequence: TGTGCCAGCTCACCGGGACAGGGGAGATACGAGCAGTACTTC.

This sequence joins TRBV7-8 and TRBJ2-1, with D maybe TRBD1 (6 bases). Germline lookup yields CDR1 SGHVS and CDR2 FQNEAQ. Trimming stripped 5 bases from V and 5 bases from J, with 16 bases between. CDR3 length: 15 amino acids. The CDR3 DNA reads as TGTGCCAGCAGCCCGTTAGGGGGAAGAAACAATGAGCAGTTCTTC. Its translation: CASSPLGGRNNEQFF.

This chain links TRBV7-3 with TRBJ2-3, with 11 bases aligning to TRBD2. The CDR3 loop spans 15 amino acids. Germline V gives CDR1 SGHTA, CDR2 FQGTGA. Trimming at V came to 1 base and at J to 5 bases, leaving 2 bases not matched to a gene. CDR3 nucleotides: TGTGCCAGCAGCTTAATGCTAGCGGGGGGAGATACGCAGTATTTT. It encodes CASSLMLAGGDTQYF. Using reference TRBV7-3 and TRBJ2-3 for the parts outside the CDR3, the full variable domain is GAGVSQTPSNKVTEKGKYVELRCDPISGHTALYWYRQSLGQGPEFLIYFQGTGAADDSGLPNDRFFAVRPEGSVSTLKIQRTERGDSAVYLCASSLMLAGGDTQYFGPGTRLTVL.

In DNA, the CDR3 is TGTGCCAGCTCACCCGATGGGGAGCAAAATTCACCCCTCCACTTT. Its protein product is CASSPDGEQNSPLHF. The J gene is TRBJ1-6, the V gene TRBV18; D is undetermined. Germline CDR1 KGHSH, CDR2 LQKENI. V gave up 3 bases and J gave up 7 bases, with 13 bases separating them. The CDR3 spans 15 residues.

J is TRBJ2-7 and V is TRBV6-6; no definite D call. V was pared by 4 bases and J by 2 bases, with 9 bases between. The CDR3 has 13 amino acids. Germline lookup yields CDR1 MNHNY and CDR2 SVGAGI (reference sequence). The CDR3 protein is CASSSKIAYEQYF. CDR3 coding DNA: TGTGCCAGCAGTTCTAAAATAGCCTACGAGCAGTACTTC.